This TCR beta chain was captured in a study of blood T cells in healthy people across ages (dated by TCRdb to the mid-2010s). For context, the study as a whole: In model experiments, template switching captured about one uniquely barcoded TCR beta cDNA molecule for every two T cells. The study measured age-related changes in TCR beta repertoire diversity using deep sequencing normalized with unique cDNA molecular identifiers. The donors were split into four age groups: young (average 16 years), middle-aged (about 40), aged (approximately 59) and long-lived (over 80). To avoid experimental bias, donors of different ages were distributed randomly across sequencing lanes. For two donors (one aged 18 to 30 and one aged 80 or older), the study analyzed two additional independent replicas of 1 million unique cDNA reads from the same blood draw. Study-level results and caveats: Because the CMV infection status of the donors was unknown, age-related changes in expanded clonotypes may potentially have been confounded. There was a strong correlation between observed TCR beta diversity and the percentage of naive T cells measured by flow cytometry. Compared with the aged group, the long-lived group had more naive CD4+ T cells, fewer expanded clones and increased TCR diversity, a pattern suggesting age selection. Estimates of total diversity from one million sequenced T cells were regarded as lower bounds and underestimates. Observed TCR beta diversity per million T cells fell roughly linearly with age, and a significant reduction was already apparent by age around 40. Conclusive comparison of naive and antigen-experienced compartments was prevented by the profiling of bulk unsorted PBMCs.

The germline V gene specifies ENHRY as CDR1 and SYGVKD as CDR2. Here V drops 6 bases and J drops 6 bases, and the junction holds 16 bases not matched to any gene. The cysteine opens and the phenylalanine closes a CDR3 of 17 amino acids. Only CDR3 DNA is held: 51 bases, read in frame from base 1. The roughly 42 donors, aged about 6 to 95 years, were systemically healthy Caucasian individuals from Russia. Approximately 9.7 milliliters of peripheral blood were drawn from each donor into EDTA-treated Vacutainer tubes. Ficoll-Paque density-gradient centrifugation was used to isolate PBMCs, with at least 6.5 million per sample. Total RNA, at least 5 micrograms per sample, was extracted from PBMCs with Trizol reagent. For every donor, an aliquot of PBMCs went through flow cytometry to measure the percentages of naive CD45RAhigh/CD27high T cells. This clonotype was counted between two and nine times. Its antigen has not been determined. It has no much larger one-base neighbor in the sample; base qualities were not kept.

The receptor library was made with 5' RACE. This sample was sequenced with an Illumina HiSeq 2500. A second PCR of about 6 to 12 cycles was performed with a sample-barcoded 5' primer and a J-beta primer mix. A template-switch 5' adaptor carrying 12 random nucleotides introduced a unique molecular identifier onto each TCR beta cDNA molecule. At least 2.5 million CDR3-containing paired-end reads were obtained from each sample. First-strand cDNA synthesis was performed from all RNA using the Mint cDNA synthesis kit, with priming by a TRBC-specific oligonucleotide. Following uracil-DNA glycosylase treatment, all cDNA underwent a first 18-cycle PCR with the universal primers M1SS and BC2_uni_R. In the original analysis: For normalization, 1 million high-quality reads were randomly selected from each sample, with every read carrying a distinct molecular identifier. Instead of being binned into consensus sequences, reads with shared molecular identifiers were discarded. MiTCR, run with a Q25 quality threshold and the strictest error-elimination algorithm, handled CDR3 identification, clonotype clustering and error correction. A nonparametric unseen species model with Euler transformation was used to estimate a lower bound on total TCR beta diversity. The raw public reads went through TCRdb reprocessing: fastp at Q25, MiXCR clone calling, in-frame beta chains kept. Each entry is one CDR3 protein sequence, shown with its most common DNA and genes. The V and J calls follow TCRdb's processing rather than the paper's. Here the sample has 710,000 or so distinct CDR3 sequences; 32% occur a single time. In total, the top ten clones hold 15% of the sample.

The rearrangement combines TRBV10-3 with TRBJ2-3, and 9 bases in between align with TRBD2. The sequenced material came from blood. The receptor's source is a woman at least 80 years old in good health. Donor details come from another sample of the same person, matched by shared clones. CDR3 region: CAISERGRAGGGDTQYF. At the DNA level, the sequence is TGTGCCATCAGCGAGCGGGGACGAGCGGGGGGAGGGGATACGCAGTATTTT.